A selection of T cell receptor beta chains follows, all from one sample in a study of blood T cell repertoires in COVID-19. Here immunoSEQ multiplex PCR was the method, and the copy in TCRdb shows in-frame clones only, minus some. The sample contains about 410,000 clones, about nine tenths of which appear only once. The sample consisted of peripheral blood. All receptors come from a woman between 40 and 55 years old with COVID-19, enrolled during active disease. CDR3s include the opening cysteine and the closing phenylalanine or tryptophan. D genes are given only for firm matches. Part of the rows lack a size; the others show once, few, many or a class for expanded clones.

V gene,J gene,D gene,clone size,CDR3 protein,CDR3 DNA
TRBV30,TRBJ1-5,-,-,CAWSDPYQPQHF,TGTGCCTGGAGTGATCCCTATCAGCCCCAGCATTTT
TRBV7-2,TRBJ2-7,-,-,CASAYLSREQYF,TGTGCCAGCGCTTATCTGTCTCGGGAGCAGTACTTC
TRBV6-5,TRBJ1-2,TRBD1,-,CASTEGTAGGYTF,TGTGCCAGCACCGAGGGGACAGCTGGGGGCTACACCTTC
TRBV5-5,TRBJ1-2,TRBD1,-,CASSGQANYGYTF,TGTGCCAGCAGCGGACAGGCCAACTATGGCTACACCTTC
TRBV4-1,TRBJ2-1,TRBD2,-,CASSQLLAAPNEQFF,TGCGCCAGCAGCCAGCTACTAGCGGCCCCCAATGAGCAGTTCTTC
TRBV27,TRBJ1-6,TRBD1,-,CASRPGQLYNSPLHF,TGTGCCAGCAGGCCGGGACAGCTGTATAATTCACCCCTCCACTTT
TRBV6-6,TRBJ1-1,-,-,CASSWYRDKDTEAFF,TGTGCCAGCAGTTGGTACCGGGACAAGGACACTGAAGCTTTCTTT
TRBV7-3,TRBJ2-1,-,-,CASSLRGTGGGEQFF,TGTGCCAGCAGCTTAAGGGGGACCGGGGGTGGTGAGCAGTTCTTC
TRBV10-2,TRBJ1-2,-,-,CASTNGGIGGYTF,TGCGCCAGCACCAACGGGGGAATAGGGGGCTACACCTTC
TRBV6-1,TRBJ1-5,-,-,CASSEAAFAGKQPQHF,TGTGCCAGCAGTGAAGCTGCGTTCGCAGGCAAGCAGCCCCAGCATTTT
TRBV7-8,TRBJ1-6,TRBD1,few,CASSALVPGTANSPLHF,TGTGCCAGCAGCGCTTTAGTGCCCGGGACAGCTAATTCACCCCTCCACTTT
TRBV11-3,TRBJ2-2,-,-,CASSLGGSGELFF,TGTGCCAGCAGCTTAGGAGGATCCGGGGAGCTGTTTTTT
TRBV14,TRBJ2-1,TRBD2,-,CASSLTSGLHNEQFF,TGTGCCAGCAGCCTGACTAGCGGACTTCACAATGAGCAGTTCTTC
TRBV19,TRBJ1-4,-,few,CASSKSTGYEKLFF,TGTGCCAGTAGCAAATCAACAGGGTACGAAAAACTGTTTTTT
TRBV12-3/TRBV12-4,TRBJ2-5,-,-,CASSFGTRETQYF,TGTGCCAGCAGTTTCGGGACACGGGAGACCCAGTACTTC
TRBV5-1,TRBJ1-1,-,-,CASSPRERGGIYTEAFF,TGCGCCAGCAGCCCCCGGGAAAGGGGAGGGATTTACACTGAAGCTTTCTTT
TRBV7-9,TRBJ1-2,TRBD1,-,CASSFGTGEGYTF,TGTGCCAGCAGCTTCGGGACAGGGGAAGGCTACACCTTC
TRBV19,TRBJ2-1,-,-,CASLDEGRTPNEQFF,TGTGCCAGCCTCGACGAGGGCCGTACCCCCAATGAGCAGTTCTTC
TRBV11-1,TRBJ2-1,-,-,CASSLARGFSYNEQFF,TGTGCCAGCAGCTTAGCGCGGGGTTTTTCCTACAATGAGCAGTTCTTC
TRBV7-2,TRBJ1-2,-,-,CASSPANYGYTF,TGTGCCAGCAGCCCAGCTAACTATGGCTACACCTTC
TRBV7-9,TRBJ1-2,-,-,CASSLDVTGNIYTF,TGTGCCAGCAGCTTAGATGTTACAGGGAACATCTACACCTTC
TRBV3-1/TRBV3-2,TRBJ1-6,-,-,CASSQEGRISYNSPLHF,TGTGCCAGCAGCCAAGAAGGCAGGATCTCCTATAATTCACCCCTCCACTTT
TRBV3-1/TRBV3-2,TRBJ2-7,TRBD2,-,CASSRRLAGNYEQYF,TGTGCCAGCAGCCGACGACTAGCGGGGAACTACGAGCAGTACTTC
TRBV7-2,TRBJ2-2,TRBD2,-,CASSPGTSAGELFF,TGTGCCAGCAGCCCCGGGACTAGCGCCGGGGAGCTGTTTTTT
TRBV5-3,TRBJ2-7,-,-,CARSFCSRGVVYEQYF,TGTGCCAGAAGCTTTTGTTCGCGCGGGGTTGTCTACGAGCAGTACTTC
TRBV4-3,TRBJ1-4,-,-,CASSPVVNEKLFF,TGCGCCAGCAGCCCGGTGGTTAATGAAAAACTGTTTTTT
TRBV7-2,TRBJ2-7,-,-,CASSLEVRSPYEQYF,TGTGCCAGCAGCTTAGAAGTCAGGTCCCCCTACGAGCAGTACTTC
TRBV30,TRBJ2-3,TRBD1,-,CAWSVQGARTDTQYF,TGTGCCTGGAGTGTACAGGGGGCGAGAACAGATACGCAGTATTTT
TRBV10-3,TRBJ2-7,TRBD1,-,CAIRVPQGAGEQYF,TGTGCCATCCGAGTGCCCCAGGGGGCCGGCGAGCAGTACTTC
TRBV5-8,TRBJ2-1,TRBD2,-,CASSFNLGLNNEQFF,TGTGCCAGCAGCTTTAATCTGGGACTAAACAATGAGCAGTTCTTC
TRBV7-3,TRBJ2-7,TRBD2,-,CASSTERESEQYF,TGTGCCAGCAGCACCGAGCGGGAGAGCGAGCAGTACTTC
TRBV7-8,TRBJ1-4,-,-,CASSWTTTNEKLFF,TGTGCCAGCAGCTGGACAACAACTAATGAAAAACTGTTTTTT
TRBV24-1,TRBJ2-1,TRBD2,-,CATSDPGRIGTSGGSSYNEQFF,TGTGCCACCAGTGACCCCGGGAGGATAGGGACTAGCGGGGGATCCTCCTACAATGAGCAGTTCTTC
TRBV5-5,TRBJ1-5,-,-,CASSLALSNNQPQHF,TGTGCCAGCAGCCTAGCCCTCAGCAACAATCAGCCCCAGCATTTT
TRBV7-3,TRBJ1-1,-,-,CASSFDSLNTEAFF,TGTGCCAGCAGCTTCGACAGCTTGAACACTGAAGCTTTCTTT